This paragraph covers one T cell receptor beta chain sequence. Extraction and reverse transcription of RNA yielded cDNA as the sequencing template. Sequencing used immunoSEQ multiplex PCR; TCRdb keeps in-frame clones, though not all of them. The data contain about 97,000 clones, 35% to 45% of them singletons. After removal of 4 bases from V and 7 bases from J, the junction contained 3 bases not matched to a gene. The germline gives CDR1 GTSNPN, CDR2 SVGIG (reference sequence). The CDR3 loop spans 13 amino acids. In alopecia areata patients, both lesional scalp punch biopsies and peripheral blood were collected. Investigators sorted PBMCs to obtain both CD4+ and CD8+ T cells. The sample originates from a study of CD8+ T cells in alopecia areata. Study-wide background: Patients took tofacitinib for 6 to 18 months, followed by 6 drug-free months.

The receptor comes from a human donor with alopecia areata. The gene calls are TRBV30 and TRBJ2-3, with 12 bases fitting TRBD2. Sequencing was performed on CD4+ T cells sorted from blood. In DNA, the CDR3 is TGTGCCTGGACTAGCGGGAGGGGAAATACGCAGTATTTT. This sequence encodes CAWTSGRGNTQYF.